This T cell receptor (beta chain) was captured in a study of a mutant IDH1 vaccine in newly diagnosed glioma. Whole-study results and caveats: Vaccine-induced immune responses were detected in about 95% of patients.

Time point of the sample: week 23, last vaccination. Vaccine doses each comprised 300 ug of mutant IDH1 20-mer peptide, with topical imiquimod. In the case of this clone: Its antigen remains unidentified.

Only in-frame clones appear in the TCRdb table, and some are missing; sequencing was by immunoSEQ multiplex PCR. The sample contains tens of thousands of clones, about three quarters of which appear only once. CDR1 is LNHDA and CDR2 is SQIVND in the germline V gene (reference sequence). The CDR3 extends over 18 amino acids. Between the trimmed V and J ends, which lost 3 bases and 0 bases, there was a span of 18 bases. The genes are TRBV19 and TRBJ1-5, with TRBD1 as a possible D gene (5 bases). The sample here was PBMCs, taken from a glioma patient whose treatment included an IDH1 peptide vaccine. The receptor was derived from a man aged 50 or older with glioma. CDR3 loop: CASSITQGVGYSNQPQHF. For the CDR3, the DNA is TGTGCCAGTAGTATCACTCAAGGGGTTGGATATAGCAATCAGCCCCAGCATTTT.